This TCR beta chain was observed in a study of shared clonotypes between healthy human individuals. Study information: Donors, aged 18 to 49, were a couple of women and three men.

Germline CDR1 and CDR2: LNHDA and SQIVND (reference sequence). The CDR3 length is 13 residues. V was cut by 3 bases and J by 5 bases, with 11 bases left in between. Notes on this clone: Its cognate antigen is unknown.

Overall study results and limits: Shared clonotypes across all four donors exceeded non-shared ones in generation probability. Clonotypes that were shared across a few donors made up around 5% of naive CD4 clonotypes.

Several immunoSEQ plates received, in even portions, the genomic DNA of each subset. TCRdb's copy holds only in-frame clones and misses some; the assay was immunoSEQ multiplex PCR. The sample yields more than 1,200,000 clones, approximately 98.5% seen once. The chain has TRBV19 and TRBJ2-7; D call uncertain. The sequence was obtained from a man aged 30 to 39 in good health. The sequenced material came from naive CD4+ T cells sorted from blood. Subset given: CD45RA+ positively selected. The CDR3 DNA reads TGTGCCAGTAGTATCAGTTGGTCCCACGAGCAGTACTTC. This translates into CASSISWSHEQYF.